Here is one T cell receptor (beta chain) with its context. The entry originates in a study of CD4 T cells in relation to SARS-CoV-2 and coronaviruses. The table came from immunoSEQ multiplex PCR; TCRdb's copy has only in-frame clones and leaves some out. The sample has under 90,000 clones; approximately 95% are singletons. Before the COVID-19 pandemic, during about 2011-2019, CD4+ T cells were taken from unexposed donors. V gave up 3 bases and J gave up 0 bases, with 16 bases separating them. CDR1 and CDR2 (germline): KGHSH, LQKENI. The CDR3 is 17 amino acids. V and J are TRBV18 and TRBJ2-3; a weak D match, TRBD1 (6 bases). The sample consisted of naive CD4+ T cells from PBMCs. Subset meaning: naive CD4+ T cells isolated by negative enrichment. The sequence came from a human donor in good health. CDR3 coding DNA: TGTGCCAGCTCACCTATACTGGACAGAAGTAGCACAGATACGCAGTATTTT. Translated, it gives CASSPILDRSSTDTQYF. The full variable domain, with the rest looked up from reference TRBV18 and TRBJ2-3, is NAGVMQNPRHLVRRRGQEARLRCSPMKGHSHVYWYRQLPEEGLKFMVYLQKENIIDESGMPKERFSAEFPKEGPSILRIQQVVRGDSAAYFCASSPILDRSSTDTQYFGPGTRLTVL.